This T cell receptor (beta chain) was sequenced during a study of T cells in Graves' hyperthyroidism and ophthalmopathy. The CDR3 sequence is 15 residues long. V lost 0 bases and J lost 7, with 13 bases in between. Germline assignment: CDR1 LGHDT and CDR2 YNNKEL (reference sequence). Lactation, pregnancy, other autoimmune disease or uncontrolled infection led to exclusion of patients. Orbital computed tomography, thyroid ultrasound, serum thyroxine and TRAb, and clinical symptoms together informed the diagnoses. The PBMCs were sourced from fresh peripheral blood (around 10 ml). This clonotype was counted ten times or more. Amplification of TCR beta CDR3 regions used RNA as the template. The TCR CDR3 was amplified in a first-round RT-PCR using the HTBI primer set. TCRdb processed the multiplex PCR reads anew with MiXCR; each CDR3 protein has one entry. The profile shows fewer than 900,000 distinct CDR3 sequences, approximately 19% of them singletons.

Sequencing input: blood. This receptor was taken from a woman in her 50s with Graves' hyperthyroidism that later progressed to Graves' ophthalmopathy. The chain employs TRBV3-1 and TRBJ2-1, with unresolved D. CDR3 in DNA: TGTGCCAGCAGCCAAGATCTAGAAGCCAGGAATGAGCAGTTCTTC. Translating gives CASSQDLEARNEQFF.